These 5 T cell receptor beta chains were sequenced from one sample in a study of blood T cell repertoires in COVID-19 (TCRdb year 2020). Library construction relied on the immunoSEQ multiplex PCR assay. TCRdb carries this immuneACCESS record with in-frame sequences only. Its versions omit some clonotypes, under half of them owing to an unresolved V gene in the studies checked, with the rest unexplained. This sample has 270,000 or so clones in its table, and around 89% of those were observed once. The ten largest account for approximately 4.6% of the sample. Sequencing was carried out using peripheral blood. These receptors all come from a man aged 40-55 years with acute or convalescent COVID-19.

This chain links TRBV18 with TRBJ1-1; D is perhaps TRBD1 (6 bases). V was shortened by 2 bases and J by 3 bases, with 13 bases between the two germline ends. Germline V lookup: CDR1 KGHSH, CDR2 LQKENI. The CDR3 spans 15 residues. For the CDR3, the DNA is TGTGCCAGCTCACCAATGGGGGCGCGGGACACTGAAGCTTTCTTT. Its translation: CASSPMGARDTEAFF.

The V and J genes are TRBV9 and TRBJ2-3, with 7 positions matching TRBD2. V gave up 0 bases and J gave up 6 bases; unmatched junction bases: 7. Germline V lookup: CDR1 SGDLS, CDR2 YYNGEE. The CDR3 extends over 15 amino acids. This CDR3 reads CASSVGGDGRDTQYF. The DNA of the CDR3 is TGTGCCAGCAGCGTAGGTGGGGACGGGAGGGATACGCAGTATTTT.

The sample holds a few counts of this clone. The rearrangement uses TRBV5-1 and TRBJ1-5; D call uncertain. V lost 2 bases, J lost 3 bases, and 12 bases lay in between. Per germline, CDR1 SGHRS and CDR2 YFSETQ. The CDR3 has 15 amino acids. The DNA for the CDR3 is TGCGCCAGCAGCTTAAGTGGCGGAACCAATCAGCCCCAGCATTTT. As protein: CASSLSGGTNQPQHF.

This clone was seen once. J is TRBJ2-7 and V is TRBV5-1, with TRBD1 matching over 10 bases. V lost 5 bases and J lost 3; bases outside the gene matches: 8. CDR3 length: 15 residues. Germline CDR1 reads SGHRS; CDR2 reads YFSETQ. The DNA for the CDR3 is TGCGCCAGCAGTTACTTTGGACAGGGGGGCTACGAGCAGTACTTC. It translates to CASSYFGQGGYEQYF. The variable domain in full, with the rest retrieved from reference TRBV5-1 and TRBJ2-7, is KAGVTQTPRYLIKTRGQQVTLSCSPISGHRSVSWYQQTPGQGLQFLFEYFSETQRNKGNFPGRFSGRQFSNSRSEMNVSTLELGDSALYLCASSYFGQGGYEQYFGPGTRLTVT.

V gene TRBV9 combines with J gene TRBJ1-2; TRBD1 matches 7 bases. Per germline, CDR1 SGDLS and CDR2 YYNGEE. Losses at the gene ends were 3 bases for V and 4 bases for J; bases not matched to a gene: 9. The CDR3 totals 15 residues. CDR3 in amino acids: CASSGGQTLGYGYTF. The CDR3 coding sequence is TGTGCCAGCAGCGGGGGACAGACCTTGGGCTATGGCTACACCTTC.